This T cell receptor (beta chain) is from a study of vaccination effects on CD4 cells after COVID-19. With respect to this clone: The target antigen is unknown.

Whole-study findings and limits: Infection-derived and vaccine-derived clones contracted markedly late after vaccination.

Only in-frame clones appear in the TCRdb table, and some are missing; sequencing was by immunoSEQ multiplex PCR. Here the sample spans roughly 65,000 clones, less than 85% being singletons. Prior to sequencing, the ViraFEST assay stimulated PBMC with viral peptide pools, which expanded the antigen-specific CD4+ T cells. Subsequent to 10 days of culture, CD4+ T cells were isolated. The study found no prior SARS-CoV-2 infection in the vaccine recipients, who tested negative for nucleocapsid antibodies. This CDR3 spans 16 amino acids. The chain links TRBV21-1 to TRBJ1-5; the D segment call TRBD1 is taken from the table without a DNA check. TRBV21-1 has pseudogene status. Sequenced material: CD4+ T cells from PBMCs cultured with HCoV-NL63 spike peptides, taken before COVID-19 vaccination. This receptor was identified in a human donor who received a COVID-19 vaccine. The DNA for the CDR3 is TGTGCCAGCAGCTCACTCAGGGTTTACAGTCGCCAGCCCCAGCATTTT. Residues: CASSSLRVYSRQPQHF.